Each of the 30 T cell receptor beta chains below was sequenced from the same sample in a study of blood T cell repertoires in COVID-19. Some clones are missing from TCRdb's copy, which holds only in-frame ones; the method was immunoSEQ multiplex PCR. The sample lists approximately 220,000 clones, less than 90% occurring once. Sequenced input: peripheral blood. These receptors all stem from a woman aged 60-75 years who had recovered from COVID-19.

This clone was detected a few times. This chain links TRBV4-1 with TRBJ2-3; D is perhaps TRBD2 (5 bases). V was pared by 2 bases and J by 8 bases, with 11 bases between. The germline V gene encodes CDR1 MGHRA and CDR2 YSYEKL. The CDR3 consists of 13 residues. CDR3 amino acids: CASSQSGVGTQYF. The CDR3 DNA sequence: TGCGCCAGCAGCCAATCCGGGGTGGGTACGCAGTATTTT.

V and J are TRBV19 and TRBJ2-7; TRBD1 matches at 7 bases. CDR3 length equals 13 residues. Germline V gene data show CDR1 as LNHDA and CDR2 as SQIVND (reference sequence). Unmatched junction bases numbered 9, after V lost 9 bases and J lost 4 bases. The CDR3 DNA follows: TGTGCCAGCAGTCCGGGACAGAGTTACGAGCAGTACTTC. Translated: CASSPGQSYEQYF.

CDR3 loop: CASSVVQGNTEAFF. The CDR3 DNA follows: TGTGCCAGCAGCGTAGTACAGGGGAACACTGAAGCTTTCTTT. The V call is TRBV9, the J call TRBJ1-1, with D perhaps matching TRBD1 (6 bases). Germline CDR1 reads SGDLS; CDR2 reads YYNGEE. V was shortened by 0 bases and J by 1 base, with 7 bases between the two germline ends. The CDR3 has 14 residues. Complete variable domain (other parts from reference TRBV9 and TRBJ1-1): DSGVTQTPKHLITATGQRVTLRCSPRSGDLSVYWYQQSLDQGLQFLIQYYNGEERAKGNILERFSAQQFPDLHSELNLSSLELGDSALYFCASSVVQGNTEAFFGQGTRLTVV.

This chain connects TRBV5-4 to TRBJ1-3, with D tentatively TRBD1 (5 bases). Germline V lookup: CDR1 SGHNT, CDR2 YYREEE (reference sequence). V dropped 4 bases and J dropped 0 bases, with 14 bases sitting between them. This CDR3 has 16 amino acids. CDR3 DNA: TGTGCCAGCAGCATGCAAGGGGCCTACTCTGGAAACACCATATATTTT. It specifies CASSMQGAYSGNTIYF.

This clone was picked up one time. The chain combines TRBV12-3 or TRBV12-4 with TRBJ1-1; D gene ambiguous. Between the trimmed V and J ends, which lost 6 bases and 9 bases, there was a span of 11 bases. The CDR3 has 11 amino acids. Written as DNA, the CDR3 is TGTGCCAGCAGCTCATTCTCTAAAGCTTTCTTT. Its protein is CASSSFSKAFF.

The chain combines TRBV29-1 with TRBJ1-2; the D is unclear. Trimming pared 5 bases from V and 0 bases from J, leaving 16 bases between. Germline CDR1 and CDR2: SQVTM and ANQGSEA. This CDR3 is 15 amino acids long. The CDR3 here is CSVREGHPTNYGYTF. The CDR3 region has the DNA TGCAGCGTTCGGGAGGGTCACCCGACTAACTATGGCTACACCTTC.

There are a few counts of this clone. This chain joins TRBV24-1 and TRBJ2-3, with unresolved D. Trimming cost V 9 bases and J 2 bases, with 5 bases left between them. This CDR3 is 11 amino acids long. CDR1 KGHDR and CDR2 SFDVKD come from the germline V gene. CDR3 loop: CATGTTDTQYF. CDR3 sequence (DNA): TGTGCCACCGGCACCACAGATACGCAGTATTTT.

J is TRBJ2-1 and V is TRBV9; 11 bases line up with TRBD2. Germline V CDR1 and CDR2: SGDLS, YYNGEE. The CDR3 consists of 14 residues. V shed 4 bases and J 6 bases; nucleotides not matched to a gene: 3. CDR3 DNA sequence: TGTGCCAGCAGCCGACTAGCGGGGTTCAATGAGCAGTTCTTC. Translated: CASSRLAGFNEQFF.

The chain links TRBV9 to TRBJ2-1; 8 nucleotides align to TRBD2. This CDR3 has 14 amino acids. The V and J ends lost 0 bases and 10 bases, in that order; junction bases with no gene match: 6. CDR1 is SGDLS, CDR2 YYNGEE, per germline. The CDR3 sequence is CASSVGGSGEEQFF. CDR3 DNA sequence: TGTGCCAGCAGCGTAGGTGGTAGCGGGGAGGAGCAGTTCTTC. Drawing the rest from reference TRBV9 and TRBJ2-1, the complete variable domain is DSGVTQTPKHLITATGQRVTLRCSPRSGDLSVYWYQQSLDQGLQFLIQYYNGEERAKGNILERFSAQQFPDLHSELNLSSLELGDSALYFCASSVGGSGEEQFFGPGTRLTVL.

J is TRBJ2-3 and V is TRBV29-1, with D tentatively TRBD1 (7 bases). Trimming shortened V by 3 bases and J by 3 bases, and 19 bases separated the two germline ends. Per germline, CDR1 SQVTM and CDR2 ANQGSEA. The CDR3 runs 16 residues. As DNA, the CDR3 is TGCAGCGTTGATTACGGGCTGGCAGGGGGGACAGATACGCAGTATTTT. Translation: CSVDYGLAGGTDTQYF.

A single count supports this clone. The J gene is TRBJ2-7, the V gene TRBV5-4, with D tentatively TRBD1 (6 bases). In germline, CDR1 is SGHNT, CDR2 YYREEE (reference sequence). The CDR3 runs 13 residues. Trimming took 4 bases from V and 3 from J, leaving 11 bases between them. The CDR3 DNA sequence: TGTGCCAGCAGCGTCGGACAGAACTACGAGCAGTACTTC. Protein sequence: CASSVGQNYEQYF.

V gene TRBV29-1 combines with J gene TRBJ1-4; 8 bases align to TRBD1. The trim removed 6 bases at V and 5 bases at J, leaving 8 bases unmatched. In germline, CDR1 is SQVTM, CDR2 ANQGSEA. The CDR3 consists of 14 residues. The CDR3 protein is CSVIRTGLNEKLFF. The CDR3 DNA reads as TGCAGCGTGATAAGGACAGGGCTCAATGAAAAACTGTTTTTT.

The chain couples TRBV29-1 to TRBJ1-3; the D gene is possibly TRBD1 (5 bases). The germline V gene has CDR1 SQVTM and CDR2 ANQGSEA. The CDR3 spans 16 residues. V gave up 1 base and J gave up 1 base, with 14 bases separating them. This chain's CDR3 is CSVEGKQGRSGNTIYF. CDR3 in DNA: TGCAGCGTTGAAGGTAAGCAGGGTCGGTCTGGAAACACCATATATTTT.

The CDR3 spells CASSLGPLTVNQPQHF. In nucleotides, the CDR3 is TGTGCCAGCAGCTTAGGTCCTCTGACAGTAAATCAGCCCCAGCATTTT. The chain is built from TRBV7-8 and TRBJ1-5, with D possibly TRBD1 on 5 matching bases. The CDR3 has 16 amino acids. V was shortened by 1 base and J by 4 bases, with 14 bases between the two germline ends. Germline assignment: CDR1 SGHVS and CDR2 FQNEAQ.

Turning to this clone: Other DNA sequences within the sample encode an identical CDR3. The chain recombines TRBV5-1 with TRBJ1-5; TRBD1 matches 9 bases. J was trimmed by 4 bases and V by 3 bases; bases with no gene match: 2. Germline V gene data show CDR1 as SGHRS and CDR2 as YFSETQ. This CDR3 comprises 14 residues. This chain's CDR3 is CASSSGQGNQPQHF. The CDR3 region has the DNA TGCGCCAGCAGCTCCGGACAGGGGAATCAGCCCCAGCATTTT.

V is TRBV6-6 and J is TRBJ1-1; the D gene is possibly TRBD1 (5 bases). CDR3 length: 17 residues. Germline values: CDR1 MNHNY, CDR2 SVGAGI (reference sequence). Trimming took off 5 bases at V and 0 bases at J, with 19 bases between the two ends. The chain's CDR3 is CASSRPPAGMLNTEAFF. The CDR3, as DNA: TGTGCCAGCAGTCGCCCACCCGCAGGGATGTTGAACACTGAAGCTTTCTTT.

The V gene is TRBV9, the J gene TRBJ2-3, with D tentatively TRBD2 (6 bases). The germline gives CDR1 SGDLS, CDR2 YYNGEE. This CDR3 is 13 amino acids long. Between the trimmed V and J ends, which lost 6 bases and 1 base, there was a span of 9 bases. CDR3 in DNA: TGTGCCAGCACCGGGACTCGCACAGATACGCAGTATTTT. Translating gives CASTGTRTDTQYF. The variable domain in full, with the rest retrieved from reference TRBV9 and TRBJ2-3, is DSGVTQTPKHLITATGQRVTLRCSPRSGDLSVYWYQQSLDQGLQFLIQYYNGEERAKGNILERFSAQQFPDLHSELNLSSLELGDSALYFCASTGTRTDTQYFGPGTRLTVL.

The CDR3 coding sequence is TGTGCCATCAGTGAGGGCCCTGGCCACGAGCAGTACTTC. It encodes CAISEGPGHEQYF. The chain uses TRBV10-3 and TRBJ2-7; D call uncertain. The germline V gene has CDR1 ENHRY and CDR2 SYGVKD. Trimming removed 2 bases from V and 5 bases from J, with 10 bases in between. CDR3 size: 13 residues.

The gene calls are TRBV5-4 and TRBJ2-7; 8 positions match TRBD1. The CDR3 extends over 15 amino acids. CDR1 is SGHNT and CDR2 is YYREEE in the germline V gene (reference sequence). Unmatched junction bases numbered 8, after V lost 0 bases and J lost 6 bases. DNA of the CDR3: TGTGCCAGCAGCTTGGGCCGGGACAGGTCGTCCGAGCAGTACTTC. Protein: CASSLGRDRSSEQYF.

J is TRBJ1-2 and V is TRBV10-3; tentatively, D is TRBD1 (5 bases). V was trimmed by 7 bases and J by 0 bases, leaving 9 bases between them. Germline lookup yields CDR1 ENHRY and CDR2 SYGVKD. The CDR3 covers 13 residues. The CDR3 DNA follows: TGTGCCATCAAAGAGGACACTAACTATGGCTACACCTTC. Amino acids: CAIKEDTNYGYTF.

This chain joins TRBV2 and TRBJ1-2; a possible D gene is TRBD1 (6 bases). Trimming shortened V by 8 bases and J by 4 bases, and 20 bases separated the two germline ends. The CDR3 loop spans 15 amino acids. Germline CDR1 is SNHLY and CDR2 is FYNNEI. CDR3: CASQLTGSAIYGYTF. The CDR3 coding sequence is TGTGCCAGCCAGCTGACAGGTTCTGCTATCTATGGCTACACCTTC.

The rearrangement joins TRBV7-3 to TRBJ2-5, with D unclear. Germline V lookup: CDR1 SGHTA, CDR2 FQGTGA. Deletions cut 1 base from V and 5 bases from J, with 11 bases between. The CDR3 consists of 14 residues. The CDR3 spells CASSLNPGTETQYF. The CDR3 DNA reads TGTGCCAGCAGCTTAAACCCAGGAACCGAGACCCAGTACTTC.

This clone was seen once. The rearrangement joins TRBV30 to TRBJ2-4; 7 bases fit TRBD2. There are 13 residues in the CDR3. With V trimmed by 5 bases and J by 8 bases, 9 bases remained unmatched. Germline V CDR1 and CDR2: GTSNPN, SVGIG (reference sequence). The CDR3 spells CAWGTGGADIQYF. CDR3 DNA: TGTGCCTGGGGCACGGGGGGAGCTGACATTCAGTACTTC.

The V gene is TRBV7-3, the J gene TRBJ2-3; 9 bases fit TRBD2. V gave up 4 bases and J gave up 3 bases; unmatched junction bases: 8. CDR1 and CDR2 from the germline V gene are SGHTA and FQGTGA. This CDR3 has 16 amino acids. The CDR3 DNA is TGTGCCAGCAGCTCACAACTAGCGGGCGGGACAGATACGCAGTATTTT. Its protein product is CASSSQLAGGTDTQYF.

The chain links TRBV10-3 to TRBJ1-5; unclear D gene. CDR1 and CDR2 from the germline V gene are ENHRY and SYGVKD. The CDR3 consists of 13 residues. V was shortened by 3 bases and J by 4 bases, with 7 bases between the two germline ends. Written as DNA, the CDR3 is TGTGCCATCAGTGAACAGATTAATCAGCCCCAGCATTTT. It is translated as CAISEQINQPQHF.

A few counts support this clone. The V and J genes are TRBV13 and TRBJ2-1, with a tentative D call TRBD1 (5 bases). Trimming removed 1 base at V and 6 bases at J, with 10 bases between. The germline V gene has CDR1 PRHDT and CDR2 FYEKMQ (reference sequence). The CDR3 is 14 amino acids. CDR3 loop: CASSLVGRANEQFF. The CDR3 nucleotides read TGTGCCAGCAGCTTAGTGGGCAGGGCCAATGAGCAGTTCTTC.

Only one count was recorded for this clone. The chain recombines TRBV5-4 with TRBJ1-1, with 9 nucleotides matching TRBD1. The length of the CDR3 is 15 residues. V gave up 4 bases and J gave up 2 bases; unmatched junction bases: 6. Germline V lookup: CDR1 SGHNT, CDR2 YYREEE (reference sequence). In DNA form, the CDR3 reads TGTGCCAGCAGCATGCCGGACAGGGGCAACACTGAAGCTTTCTTT. Amino acids: CASSMPDRGNTEAFF.

The gene calls are TRBV12-5 and TRBJ2-7; 7 nucleotides line up with TRBD2. This CDR3 contains 14 residues. Germline V lookup: CDR1 LGHNT, CDR2 FRNRAP. This CDR3 reads CATQSQGVGGEQYF. CDR3 DNA sequence: TGTGCGACTCAATCGCAGGGAGTGGGGGGGGAGCAGTACTTC.

This clone was detected once. CDR3: CASSSAGEGETQYF. The CDR3 region has the DNA TGTGCCAGCAGTTCAGCGGGGGAGGGAGAGACCCAGTACTTC. This rearrangement joins TRBV6-6 to TRBJ2-5, with 8 bases lining up with TRBD2. The CDR3 runs 14 residues. J was trimmed by 4 bases and V by 4 bases; bases with no gene match: 5. Per the germline V gene, CDR1 is MNHNY and CDR2 is SVGAGI (reference sequence).

This chain uses TRBV6-4 with TRBJ2-1, with TRBD2 matching 12 bases. CDR3 length equals 15 residues. V was pared by 5 bases and J by 4 bases, with 3 bases of the junction left unmatched. Germline assignment: CDR1 MRHNA and CDR2 SNTAGT. This CDR3 reads CASSKGLAGYNEQFF. The CDR3 bases are TGTGCCAGCAGTAAAGGACTAGCGGGGTACAATGAGCAGTTCTTC.